The 26 T cell receptor beta chains below come from one sample, sequenced in a study of cytomegalovirus exposure and HLA in healthy donors. Primers for the PCR totalled 60 Vbeta and 13 Jbeta. Data came from immunoSEQ multiplex PCR; TCRdb stores just in-frame clones and leaves some out. The sample consists of about 82,000 clones, 55% to 65% of them appearing once. The material sequenced was PBMCs. Receptors originate from a woman between 40 and 50 years old in good health and CMV-seropositive.

V gene TRBV4-3 combines with J gene TRBJ2-3; D possibly corresponds to TRBD2 (6 bases). The CDR3 consists of 17 residues. Germline-derived CDR1 and CDR2 are LGHNA and YSLEER. Trimming stripped 1 base from V and 4 bases from J, with 18 bases between. CDR3 DNA sequence: TGCGCCAGCAGCCAAGTCGGGGCGGGAAGTCGTTCAGATACGCAGTATTTT. This gives the protein CASSQVGAGSRSDTQYF.

The V call is TRBV2, the J call TRBJ2-1; 11 bases align to TRBD2. CDR3 size: 15 residues. CDR1 and CDR2 from the germline V gene are SNHLY and FYNNEI. After removal of 2 bases from V and 8 bases from J, the junction contained 5 bases not matched to a gene. The CDR3 DNA is TGTGCCAGCAGTGAAACTAGCGGGAGTTTGGATGAGCAGTTCTTC. It is translated as CASSETSGSLDEQFF.

The chain combines TRBV29-1 with TRBJ2-3; TRBD2 is a possible D gene (7 bases). The ends were cut back, 7 bases at V and 5 bases at J, with 10 bases in the middle. Germline-derived CDR1 and CDR2 are SQVTM and ANQGSEA. CDR3 size: 11 residues. CDR3: CSDREGDTQYF. The DNA of the CDR3 is TGCAGCGACAGGGAGGGAGATACGCAGTATTTT.

The chain is built from TRBV2 and TRBJ2-7, with D perhaps TRBD1 (5 bases). V was pared by 8 bases and J by 0 bases, with 11 bases between. CDR3 length: 13 amino acids. Germline V gene sequence: CDR1 SNHLY, CDR2 FYNNEI. The CDR3 bases are TGTGCCAGCGGGGCGGTATTCTCCTACGAGCAGTACTTC. Its protein product is CASGAVFSYEQYF.

The V and J genes are TRBV6-1 and TRBJ2-2; TRBD2 is a possible D gene (5 bases). CDR3 length: 15 residues. V lost 7 bases, J lost 5 bases, and 17 bases lay in between. The germline CDR1 and CDR2 sequences are MNHNS and SASEGT. The CDR3 is CASIEGGFMTGELFF. DNA of the CDR3: TGTGCCAGCATTGAGGGCGGGTTCATGACCGGGGAGCTGTTTTTT.

V gene TRBV29-1 combines with J gene TRBJ1-2, with D uncertain. Germline CDR1 is SQVTM and CDR2 is ANQGSEA. V lost 4 bases to trimming and J lost 4 bases, with 7 bases between them. The CDR3 contains 11 residues. In nucleotides, the CDR3 is TGCAGCGTTGCGAACACCTATGGCTACACCTTC. Translation gives CSVANTYGYTF.

The chain combines TRBV19 with TRBJ2-2; a weak D match, TRBD1 (5 bases). Germline V gene sequence: CDR1 LNHDA, CDR2 SQIVND (reference sequence). Trimming removed 4 bases at V and 0 bases at J, with 12 bases between. CDR3 size: 16 residues. The CDR3 DNA reads as TGTGCCAGTAGTACCCGACAGATCGCGAACACCGGGGAGCTGTTTTTT. Its translation is CASSTRQIANTGELFF.

The rearrangement uses TRBV19 and TRBJ2-3; 8 bases line up with TRBD1. Germline-derived CDR1 and CDR2 are LNHDA and SQIVND (reference sequence). This CDR3 region has 15 residues. Trimming removed 8 bases from V and 4 bases from J; junction bases left unmatched: 11. CDR3 nucleotide sequence: TGTGCCAGTGAAAGGACAGGGACGGAGCCAGATACGCAGTATTTT. It encodes CASERTGTEPDTQYF.

The J gene is TRBJ2-5, the V gene TRBV28; D gene unclear. CDR1 is MDHEN and CDR2 is SYDVKM in the germline V gene. CDR3 size: 14 residues. V was cut by 7 bases and J by 5 bases, with 17 bases left in between. CDR3 DNA: TGTGCCAGCAACCGGCGGCAGCTGAAGGAGACCCAGTACTTC. Amino acid sequence: CASNRRQLKETQYF.

The CDR3 sequence is CASSPTGGYQPQHF. The CDR3 nucleotides read TGTGCCAGCAGTCCTACAGGGGGCTATCAGCCCCAGCATTTT. The chain recombines TRBV28 with TRBJ1-5; TRBD1 aligns across 9 bases. The CDR3 runs 14 residues. The V segment lost 5 bases and the J segment 5 bases; nucleotides outside the gene matches: 4. Germline V CDR1 and CDR2: MDHEN, SYDVKM.

This chain uses TRBV5-1 with TRBJ1-2; 9 bases map to TRBD1. Germline V gene sequence: CDR1 SGHRS, CDR2 YFSETQ. There are 14 residues in the CDR3. The V segment lost 3 bases and the J segment 1 base; nucleotides outside the gene matches: 1. The CDR3 region is CASSSDRGNYGYTF. The DNA of the CDR3 is TGCGCCAGCAGCTCGGACAGGGGTAACTATGGCTACACCTTC.

The CDR3 nucleotides read TGTGCCAGCAGTGAAATAACAGCGGGATCCTACGAGCAGTACTTC. Amino acid sequence: CASSEITAGSYEQYF. This chain links TRBV6-1 with TRBJ2-7; 7 bases are a match to TRBD2. The CDR3 consists of 15 residues. V lost 2 bases to trimming and J lost 1 base; unmatched junction nucleotides: 5. Germline CDR1 MNHNS, CDR2 SASEGT.

The rearrangement joins TRBV27 to TRBJ1-1, with a possible D match to TRBD1 (6 bases). The CDR3 is 14 residues long. V was cut by 5 bases and J by 0 bases, with 10 bases left in between. Germline V CDR1 and CDR2: MNHEY, SMNVEV (reference sequence). CDR3 protein: CASSEQGMNTEAFF. The CDR3 DNA reads TGTGCCAGCAGTGAACAGGGTATGAACACTGAAGCTTTCTTT.

This chain joins TRBV15 and TRBJ2-3; possible D gene TRBD2, 5 bases. CDR3 length: 16 residues. CDR1 and CDR2 from the germline V gene are LNHNV and YYDKDF (reference sequence). Trimming stripped 0 bases from V and 0 bases from J, with 10 bases between. CDR3 residues: CATSRDPGGSTDTQYF. Here the CDR3 DNA reads TGTGCCACCAGCAGAGATCCCGGCGGGAGCACAGATACGCAGTATTTT.

This clone was counted only a few times. The chain couples TRBV6-5 to TRBJ1-1, with 10 bases matching TRBD1. The CDR3 runs to 13 residues. V lost 5 bases, J lost 11 bases, and 8 bases stayed unmatched. Germline CDR1 MNHEY, CDR2 SVGAGI. This CDR3 reads CASSIPGQGSAFF. CDR3 in DNA: TGTGCCAGCAGTATACCGGGACAGGGGAGCGCTTTCTTT.

The rearrangement uses TRBV6-5 and TRBJ2-6; tentative D call: TRBD1 (6 bases). Germline lookup yields CDR1 MNHEY and CDR2 SVGAGI. This CDR3 has 15 amino acids. The V gene lost 6 bases and the J gene lost 2 bases, with 11 bases spanning the gap. CDR3 coding DNA: TGTGCCAGCAGGCACAGGGTGGCTGGGGCCAACGTCCTGACTTTC. Encoded protein: CASRHRVAGANVLTF.

CDR3 in DNA: TGTGCCAGCAGTTTAGACCTAGCGGGAGTTTACCAGCAGTACTTC. Its translation: CASSLDLAGVYQQYF. The chain uses TRBV27 and TRBJ2-7; 10 bases align to TRBD2. J gave up 8 bases and V 2 bases, and 9 bases lay outside the gene matches. Looked up from germline, CDR1 is MNHEY and CDR2 is SMNVEV (reference sequence). The CDR3 spans 15 residues.

V is TRBV30 and J is TRBJ1-1; TRBD1 matches 7 bases. The CDR3 spans 15 residues. Trimming cost V 6 bases and J 5 bases; bases outside gene matches: 15. CDR1 GTSNPN and CDR2 SVGIG come from the germline V gene (reference sequence). The CDR3 reads CACLLPDRVRTEAFF. The CDR3 nucleotides read TGTGCCTGCCTGTTACCAGACAGGGTGAGGACTGAAGCTTTCTTT.

The CDR3: CASSVAIGEKLTSGSYEQFF. The CDR3, as DNA: TGTGCCAGCAGCGTAGCTATAGGGGAAAAGTTGACTAGCGGGAGTTATGAGCAGTTCTTC. The rearrangement links TRBV9 to TRBJ2-1; 12 bases are a match to TRBD2. Losses at the gene ends were 0 bases for V and 8 bases for J; bases not matched to a gene: 18. Per germline, CDR1 SGDLS and CDR2 YYNGEE. The CDR3 extends over 20 amino acids.

This clone was recorded once. This sequence joins TRBV6-1 and TRBJ2-1; D gene unclear. This CDR3 contains 13 residues. CDR1 MNHNS and CDR2 SASEGT come from the germline V gene. Trimming stripped 4 bases from V and 6 bases from J, with 10 bases between. CDR3 amino acids: CASSAFISNEQFF. The CDR3 bases are TGTGCCAGCAGTGCCTTTATTAGCAATGAGCAGTTCTTC.

The chain recombines TRBV30 with TRBJ1-2; D remains unclear. This CDR3 has 14 residues. Trimming removed 2 bases at V and 3 bases at J, with 13 bases between. The germline V gene encodes CDR1 GTSNPN and CDR2 SVGIG (reference sequence). The CDR3 DNA is TGTGCCTGGAGTCGAGAGACAAGAGACTATGGCTACACCTTC. Residues: CAWSRETRDYGYTF. Full variable domain (outside the CDR3, taken from reference TRBV30 and TRBJ1-2): SQTIHQWPATLVQPVGSPLSLECTVEGTSNPNLYWYRQAAGRGLQLLFYSVGIGQISSEVPQNLSASRPQDRQFILSSKKLLLSDSGFYLCAWSRETRDYGYTFGSGTRLTVV.

In DNA form, the CDR3 reads TGTGCCAGCAGAGTTACTCGGGGGGGGCTCGAGCAGTACTTC. Its translation is CASRVTRGGLEQYF. The chain links TRBV6-5 to TRBJ2-7, with 8 bases aligning to TRBD2. This CDR3 spans 14 amino acids. CDR1 is MNHEY and CDR2 is SVGAGI in the germline V gene. V was pared by 6 bases and J by 6 bases, with 10 bases of the junction left unmatched.

A single count supports this clone. The chain carries TRBV29-1 and TRBJ1-1; tentative D call: TRBD1 (6 bases). Germline-derived CDR1 and CDR2 are SQVTM and ANQGSEA. The CDR3 extends over 16 amino acids. Trimming stripped 2 bases from V and 0 bases from J, with 16 bases between. The CDR3 DNA follows: TGCAGCGTTGAAATGGGACACGAAACTCTGAACACTGAAGCTTTCTTT. It specifies CSVEMGHETLNTEAFF.

This clone has a handful of counts. The chain links TRBV18 to TRBJ2-5; 7 positions agree with TRBD1. The CDR3 runs to 13 residues. CDR1 is KGHSH and CDR2 is LQKENI in the germline V gene. V shed 4 bases and J 2 bases; nucleotides not matched to a gene: 1. CDR3 sequence: CASSRDSQETQYF. The CDR3 DNA sequence: TGTGCCAGCTCACGGGACAGTCAAGAGACCCAGTACTTC.

The chain has TRBV6-4 and TRBJ2-6, with TRBD1 as a possible D gene (5 bases). From germline, CDR1 is MRHNA and CDR2 SNTAGT. The ends were cut back, 6 bases at V and 0 bases at J, with 12 bases in the middle. This CDR3 has 16 amino acids. CDR3 sequence (DNA): TGTGCCAGCAGAAAGACAGATAGCTCTGGGGCCAACGTCCTGACTTTC. It specifies CASRKTDSSGANVLTF.

By proportion, this clone is medium-sized. The chain has TRBV2 and TRBJ1-5; no clear D. The length of the CDR3 is 13 residues. V was cut by 7 bases and J by 3 bases, with 10 bases left in between. Germline assignment: CDR1 SNHLY and CDR2 FYNNEI. The CDR3 is CASMGDINQPQHF. DNA for the CDR3: TGTGCCAGCATGGGCGATATCAATCAGCCCCAGCATTTT.